This entry lists 29 T cell receptor beta chains sequenced from one sample in a study of T cell responses to AZD1222 COVID-19 vaccine. Data came from immunoSEQ multiplex PCR; TCRdb stores just in-frame clones and leaves some out. The sample consists of about 180,000 clones, around 88% of them appearing once. This material consisted of peripheral blood, taken on day 0 of AZD1222 vaccination. All receptors derive from an adult in good health.

The chain employs TRBV15 and TRBJ1-3; the D gene is possibly TRBD1 (5 bases). The V end lost 1 base, the J end lost 4 bases, and 8 bases lay between the germline ends. Germline V gene lookup returns CDR1 LNHNV and CDR2 YYDKDF (reference sequence). The CDR3 extends over 14 amino acids. The chain's CDR3 is CATSRASGGNTIYF. The CDR3 bases are TGTGCCACCAGCAGAGCGTCAGGGGGAAACACCATATATTTT.

The rearrangement links TRBV28 to TRBJ2-1; D remains unclear. The CDR3 covers 15 residues. CDR1 is MDHEN, CDR2 SYDVKM, per germline. V was clipped by 9 bases and J by 0 bases, with 15 bases between them. The DNA of the CDR3 is TGTGCCAGTCGCGGAGTCGCCTACTCCTACAATGAGCAGTTCTTC. Translated, it gives CASRGVAYSYNEQFF.

This rearrangement joins TRBV7-8 to TRBJ1-5; D remains unclear. With 2 bases removed from V and 0 bases from J, the gap between germline ends came to 14 bases. The CDR3 sequence is 17 residues long. Looked up from germline, CDR1 is SGHVS and CDR2 is FQNEAQ. CDR3 sequence reads: CASSLQSQAGSNQPQHF. The CDR3 DNA reads as TGTGCCAGCAGCTTACAGTCGCAGGCAGGTAGCAATCAGCCCCAGCATTTT. Variable domain in full (rest from reference TRBV7-8 and TRBJ1-5): GAGVSQSPRYKVAKRGQDVALRCDPISGHVSLFWYQQALGQGPEFLTYFQNEAQLDKSGLPSDRFFAERPEGSVSTLKIQRTQQEDSAVYLCASSLQSQAGSNQPQHFGDGTRLSIL.

The V and J genes are TRBV28 and TRBJ1-3, with D tentatively TRBD1 (6 bases). The V end lost 4 bases, the J end lost 2 bases, and 15 bases lay between the germline ends. The germline V gene encodes CDR1 MDHEN and CDR2 SYDVKM. The CDR3 loop spans 16 amino acids. The CDR3 sequence is CASSSGGTKTGNTIYF. DNA of the CDR3: TGTGCCAGCAGTTCGGGCGGGACAAAAACTGGAAACACCATATATTTT.

The chain links TRBV6-5 to TRBJ1-6; 9 bases agree with TRBD1. CDR3 length equals 14 residues. The germline gives CDR1 MNHEY, CDR2 SVGAGI. V lost 5 bases and J lost 7; bases outside the gene matches: 3. The CDR3 sequence: CASSRTGENSPLHF. In DNA form, the CDR3 reads TGTGCCAGCAGTCGGACAGGGGAGAATTCACCCCTCCACTTT.

The count of this clone is one. V and J are TRBV7-2 and TRBJ2-7; 8 bases match TRBD2. Unmatched junction bases numbered 13, after V lost 3 bases and J lost 6 bases. This CDR3 is 16 amino acids long. CDR1 SGHTA and CDR2 FQGNSA come from the germline V gene. CDR3 nucleotide sequence: TGTGCCAGCAGCTTTGTTTCGACGGGAGGGCCTTTCGAGCAGTACTTC. Translating gives CASSFVSTGGPFEQYF.

The chain employs TRBV6-5 and TRBJ2-5, with TRBD2 identical over 10 bases. Germline CDR1 MNHEY, CDR2 SVGAGI. The CDR3 has 15 amino acids. The ends lost 8 bases at V and 2 bases at J; junction bases unmatched: 8. CDR3 in amino acids: CASEPGLAIQETQYF. The CDR3 DNA is TGTGCCAGCGAGCCGGGACTAGCGATTCAAGAGACCCAGTACTTC.

The chain joins TRBV20-1 to TRBJ2-1; D possibly corresponds to TRBD2 (5 bases). V was clipped by 4 bases and J by 1 base, with 11 bases between them. The CDR3 has 14 amino acids. CDR1 and CDR2 from the germline V gene are DFQATT and SNEGSKA (reference sequence). CDR3 in DNA: TGCAGTGCTATTGATTGGACTTCCTACAATGAGCAGTTCTTC. Encoded protein: CSAIDWTSYNEQFF.

The chain has TRBV7-3 and TRBJ2-3; 9 nucleotides agree with TRBD2. The V gene's germline CDR1 is SGHTA and CDR2 FQGTGA. Losses at the gene ends were 4 bases for V and 1 base for J; bases not matched to a gene: 3. This CDR3 spans 15 amino acids. CDR3 protein: CASSSRTSGTDTQYF. The CDR3 coding sequence is TGTGCCAGCAGCTCCCGGACTAGCGGCACAGATACGCAGTATTTT. Based on the CDR3 plus reference TRBV7-3 and TRBJ2-3, the full variable domain is GAGVSQTPSNKVTEKGKYVELRCDPISGHTALYWYRQSLGQGPEFLIYFQGTGAADDSGLPNDRFFAVRPEGSVSTLKIQRTERGDSAVYLCASSSRTSGTDTQYFGPGTRLTVL.

The chain recombines TRBV27 with TRBJ1-1; a possible D gene is TRBD1 (6 bases). The V and J ends lost 2 bases and 7 bases respectively, with 14 bases between them. From germline, CDR1 is MNHEY and CDR2 SMNVEV (reference sequence). The CDR3 is 14 amino acids. The CDR3 is CASSLQMDSGEAFF. Here the CDR3 DNA reads TGTGCCAGCAGTTTACAAATGGACAGTGGTGAAGCTTTCTTT.

This rearrangement joins TRBV5-6 to TRBJ1-1, with D unresolved. V shed 2 bases and J shed 2 bases, with 7 bases lying between them. The CDR3 totals 13 residues. From germline, CDR1 is SGHDT and CDR2 YYEEEE. The CDR3 sequence: CASSFYLNTEAFF. The CDR3 DNA reads as TGTGCCAGCAGCTTTTACCTCAACACTGAAGCTTTCTTT.

This sequence joins TRBV28 and TRBJ1-5; D is possibly TRBD1 (5 bases). The CDR3 is 15 amino acids. Germline CDR1 reads MDHEN; CDR2 reads SYDVKM. Trimming left V 10 bases short and J 0 bases short, with 16 bases between. The CDR3 loop is CAIFDSPYSNQPQHF. The CDR3 nucleotides read TGTGCCATCTTTGACAGTCCTTATAGCAATCAGCCCCAGCATTTT.

This clone was counted once. This chain connects TRBV20-1 to TRBJ1-2, with 8 bases fitting TRBD1. V lost 3 bases and J lost 2; bases outside the gene matches: 11. The CDR3 totals 16 residues. Germline CDR1 and CDR2: DFQATT and SNEGSKA (reference sequence). CDR3 DNA: TGCAGTGCTAGTGACAGGGGTTCTGAAGGAAACTATGGCTACACCTTC. Its translation is CSASDRGSEGNYGYTF.

V is TRBV12-3 or TRBV12-4 and J is TRBJ1-2; D gene ambiguous. V was pared by 3 bases and J by 2 bases, with 7 bases between. The CDR3 contains 13 residues. The DNA of the CDR3 is TGTGCCAGCAGTTTCCCTGGGAACTATGGCTACACCTTC. Translated: CASSFPGNYGYTF.

The CDR3 sequence is CAWSVGSGGLEETQYF. The CDR3, as DNA: TGTGCCTGGAGTGTAGGTTCTGGGGGGCTTGAAGAGACCCAGTACTTC. The genes are TRBV30 and TRBJ2-5; D might be TRBD1 or TRBD2, each matching 6 bases. CDR3 length: 16 residues. V lost 0 bases, J lost 3 bases, and 17 bases lay in between. Germline-derived CDR1 and CDR2 are GTSNPN and SVGIG (reference sequence).

V and J are TRBV10-1 and TRBJ1-3; perhaps TRBD1 as D (5 bases). V was trimmed by 11 bases and J by 2 bases, leaving 10 bases between them. Germline V gives CDR1 WNHNN, CDR2 SYGVQD (reference sequence). The CDR3 sequence is 12 residues long. CDR3 nucleotide sequence: TGCGCCCCCAGGGCTGCTGGAAACACCATATATTTT. This translates into CAPRAAGNTIYF.

This chain links TRBV4-2 with TRBJ2-4; 9 bases match TRBD2. Germline lookup yields CDR1 LGHNA and CDR2 YNFKEQ. This CDR3 region has 15 residues. V was pared by 0 bases and J by 7 bases, with 4 bases of the junction left unmatched. CDR3 sequence: CASSQDLRGGNIQYF. DNA for the CDR3: TGTGCCAGCAGCCAAGACTTGCGGGGGGGGAACATTCAGTACTTC.

The chain's CDR3 is CSVELGDYNEQFF. DNA for the CDR3: TGCAGCGTTGAACTGGGAGACTACAATGAGCAGTTCTTC. The chain recombines TRBV29-1 with TRBJ2-1; tentatively, D is TRBD2 (5 bases). The CDR3 length is 13 residues. Per germline, CDR1 SQVTM and CDR2 ANQGSEA. V was trimmed by 2 bases and J by 3 bases, leaving 8 bases between them.

This clone turned up a few times. This chain connects TRBV7-9 to TRBJ1-1; TRBD1 might be the D (5 bases). V was pared by 1 base and J by 8 bases, with 17 bases between. This CDR3 has 15 amino acids. CDR1 SEHNR and CDR2 FQNEAQ come from the germline V gene (reference sequence). CDR3 loop: CASSLEALGLTEAFF. The CDR3 region has the DNA TGTGCCAGCAGCTTAGAAGCCCTGGGGCTTACCGAAGCTTTCTTT.

The rearrangement uses TRBV3-1 (or the pseudogene TRBV3-2) and TRBJ2-2, with 9 positions matching TRBD1. The CDR3 has 15 residues. With 8 bases clipped from V and 10 bases from J, the junction kept 14 bases outside the gene matches. CDR1 is LGHDT and CDR2 is YNNKEL in the germline V gene (reference sequence). The CDR3 loop is CASSRQGGSRVELFF. In DNA form, the CDR3 reads TGTGCCAGCTCCCGACAGGGGGGGTCACGAGTGGAGCTGTTTTTT.

This rearrangement joins TRBV28 to TRBJ2-1; D remains unclear. This CDR3 comprises 15 residues. Germline-derived CDR1 and CDR2 are MDHEN and SYDVKM. Trimming pared 1 base from V and 3 bases from J, leaving 10 bases between. The CDR3 region has the DNA TGTGCCAGCAGTTTATCTGGACCTAGCTACAATGAGCAGTTCTTC. Translating it yields CASSLSGPSYNEQFF.

V is TRBV18 and J is TRBJ2-7, with 10 bases aligning to TRBD1. Germline CDR1 and CDR2: KGHSH and LQKENI. Losses at the gene ends were 3 bases for V and 5 bases for J; bases not matched to a gene: 13. The CDR3 is made up of 17 amino acids. The CDR3 DNA follows: TGTGCCAGCTCACCGAGTCGCCTGGGGACAGGGGAAAACGAGCAGTACTTC. Residues: CASSPSRLGTGENEQYF.

J is TRBJ2-6 and V is TRBV7-3; possible D gene TRBD1, 6 bases. V gave up 5 bases and J gave up 0 bases, with 17 bases separating them. The germline V gene encodes CDR1 SGHTA and CDR2 FQGTGA. The CDR3 is made up of 18 amino acids. As DNA, the CDR3 is TGTGCCAGCAGCCCCGGCGGACAGCTGAGCTCTGGGGCCAACGTCCTGACTTTC. Its protein product is CASSPGGQLSSGANVLTF.

This chain links TRBV19 with TRBJ1-5; D perhaps matches TRBD1 (5 bases). V lost 2 bases to trimming and J lost 2 bases, with 13 bases between them. CDR1 and CDR2 (germline): LNHDA, SQIVND (reference sequence). The CDR3 totals 16 residues. DNA for the CDR3: TGTGCCAGTAGTATATCCGGGGGACTAGGCAATCAGCCCCAGCATTTT. Translating gives CASSISGGLGNQPQHF.

A single count supports this clone. The V call is TRBV3-1 (or the pseudogene TRBV3-2), the J call TRBJ2-1, with TRBD2 matching over 10 bases. CDR1 and CDR2 from the germline V gene are LGHDT and YNNKEL (reference sequence). This CDR3 is built from 14 residues. Unmatched junction bases numbered 3, after V lost 5 bases and J lost 5 bases. The CDR3 DNA reads TGTGCCAGCAGCTATACTAGCGGGAACAATGAGCAGTTCTTC. Its translation is CASSYTSGNNEQFF.

The chain links TRBV2 to TRBJ1-5; 7 nucleotides align to TRBD1. The CDR3 consists of 15 residues. Losses at the gene ends were 5 bases for V and 1 base for J; bases not matched to a gene: 5. Germline CDR1 SNHLY, CDR2 FYNNEI. This CDR3 reads CASSSLDRSNQPQHF. CDR3 DNA: TGTGCCAGCAGTTCCTTGGACAGGAGCAATCAGCCCCAGCATTTT.

V is TRBV15 and J is TRBJ2-7; 7 bases are shared with TRBD1. Germline CDR1 LNHNV, CDR2 YYDKDF (reference sequence). After removal of 0 bases from V and 7 bases from J, the junction contained 12 bases not matched to a gene. This CDR3 is built from 16 residues. This CDR3 reads CATSRDGVTGTREQYF. CDR3 in DNA: TGTGCCACCAGCAGAGATGGGGTGACAGGGACACGGGAGCAGTACTTC.

This clone was found a few times. This chain links TRBV29-1 with TRBJ1-4; a weak D match, TRBD1 (6 bases). The CDR3 has 13 residues. The V gene's germline CDR1 is SQVTM and CDR2 ANQGSEA. Trimming left V 7 bases short and J 1 base short, with 10 bases between. The CDR3 sequence: CSATGLTNEKLFF. The CDR3 nucleotides are TGCAGCGCCACAGGGCTAACTAATGAAAAACTGTTTTTT. Filled out from reference TRBV29-1 and TRBJ1-4, the complete variable domain reads SAVISQKPSRDICQRGTSLTIQCQVDSQVTMMFWYRQQPGQSLTLIATANQGSEATYESGFVIDKFPISRPNLTFSTLTVSNMSPEDSSIYLCSATGLTNEKLFFGSGTQLSVL.

The J gene is TRBJ1-2, the V gene TRBV5-1, with D possibly matching TRBD1 (6 bases). The CDR3 is 15 amino acids. Germline V CDR1 and CDR2: SGHRS, YFSETQ. Trimming pared 0 bases from V and 7 bases from J, leaving 16 bases between. CDR3 in amino acids: CASSLVLTGSGGYTF. The DNA of the CDR3 is TGCGCCAGCAGCTTGGTCCTTACAGGGAGCGGTGGCTACACCTTC. The whole variable domain, filled in from reference TRBV5-1 and TRBJ1-2, reads KAGVTQTPRYLIKTRGQQVTLSCSPISGHRSVSWYQQTPGQGLQFLFEYFSETQRNKGNFPGRFSGRQFSNSRSEMNVSTLELGDSALYLCASSLVLTGSGGYTFGSGTRLTVV.